This T cell receptor (beta chain) was documented in a study of cytomegalovirus exposure and HLA in healthy donors. A multiplex PCR was run with 60 Vbeta primers and 13 Jbeta primers. Clones were read by immunoSEQ multiplex PCR, and TCRdb kept only the in-frame ones, dropping some. In the table there are fewer than 200,000 clones, 84% of which are singletons. Those who donated were healthy bone marrow donors. Trimming cost V 5 bases and J 0 bases, with 7 bases left between them. Germline V gives CDR1 MNHEY, CDR2 SMNVEV (reference sequence). The CDR3 is 13 residues long. This chain connects TRBV27 to TRBJ1-1; D gene uncertain. The source of this sequence is a girl aged 2-15 years in good health and CMV-seropositive. Specimen: PBMCs. The DNA of the CDR3 is TGTGCCAGCAGTCCTAGGATGAACACTGAAGCTTTCTTT. As protein: CASSPRMNTEAFF.